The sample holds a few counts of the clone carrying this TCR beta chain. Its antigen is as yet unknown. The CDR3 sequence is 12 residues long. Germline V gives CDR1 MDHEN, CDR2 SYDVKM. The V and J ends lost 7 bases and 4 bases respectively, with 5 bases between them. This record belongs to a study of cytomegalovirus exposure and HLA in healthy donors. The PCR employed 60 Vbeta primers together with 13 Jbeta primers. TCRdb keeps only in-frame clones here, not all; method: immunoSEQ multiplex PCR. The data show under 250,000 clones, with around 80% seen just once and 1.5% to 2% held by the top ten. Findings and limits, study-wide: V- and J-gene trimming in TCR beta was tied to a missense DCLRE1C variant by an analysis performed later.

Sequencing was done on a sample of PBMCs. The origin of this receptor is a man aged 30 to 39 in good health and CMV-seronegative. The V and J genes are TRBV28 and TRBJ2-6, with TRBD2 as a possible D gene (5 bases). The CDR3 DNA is TGTGCCAGCAAGCGGGGGGCCAACGTCCTGACTTTC. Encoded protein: CASKRGANVLTF.